Following are 4 T cell receptor beta chains from one sample sequenced in a study of blood T cells in healthy people across ages. For the second PCR, which ran for about 7 to 11 cycles, a sample-barcoded 5' primer and a J-beta primer mix were used. TCRdb fed the 5' RACE reads into MiXCR, producing one record per CDR3 protein. The sample lists some 730,000 distinct CDR3 sequences, about 24% occurring once. Material for sequencing was blood. These receptors all stem from a man between 65 and 85 years old in good health.

This sequence joins TRBV12-3 or TRBV12-4 and TRBJ2-3; 10 bases are a match to TRBD1. The CDR3 loop spans 15 amino acids. With V trimmed by 9 bases and J by 5 bases, 11 bases remained unmatched. The CDR3 bases are TGTGCCAGTAGAGAGACAGGGGGCGCGGTAGATACGCAGTATTTT. As protein: CASRETGGAVDTQYF.

V usage is TRBV7-9 and J usage is TRBJ2-5; no definite D call. This CDR3 is 14 amino acids long. Trimming left V 5 bases short and J 1 base short, with 11 bases between. Per the germline V gene, CDR1 is SEHNR and CDR2 is FQNEAQ (reference sequence). The CDR3 nucleotides read TGTGCCAGCAGCGAAGACCGTACCCAAGAGACCCAGTACTTC. Residues: CASSEDRTQETQYF.

This chain connects TRBV6-1 to TRBJ2-7; D possibly corresponds to TRBD2 (6 bases). CDR1 MNHNS and CDR2 SASEGT come from the germline V gene. The CDR3 sequence is 13 residues long. V lost 6 bases to trimming and J lost 2 bases, with 11 bases between them. The CDR3 bases are TGTGCCAGCAGGAGGGACTTCCCCTACGAGCAGTACTTC. This sequence encodes CASRRDFPYEQYF.

The gene calls are TRBV11-2 and TRBJ1-5; D not certain. This CDR3 contains 19 residues. The V gene lost 2 bases and the J gene lost 1 base, with 21 bases spanning the gap. Per germline, CDR1 SGHAT and CDR2 FQNNGV. CDR3 in amino acids: CASSLYRSTWTASNQPQHF. CDR3 nucleotide sequence: TGTGCCAGCAGCTTATATAGGTCCACCTGGACGGCCAGCAATCAGCCCCAGCATTTT.